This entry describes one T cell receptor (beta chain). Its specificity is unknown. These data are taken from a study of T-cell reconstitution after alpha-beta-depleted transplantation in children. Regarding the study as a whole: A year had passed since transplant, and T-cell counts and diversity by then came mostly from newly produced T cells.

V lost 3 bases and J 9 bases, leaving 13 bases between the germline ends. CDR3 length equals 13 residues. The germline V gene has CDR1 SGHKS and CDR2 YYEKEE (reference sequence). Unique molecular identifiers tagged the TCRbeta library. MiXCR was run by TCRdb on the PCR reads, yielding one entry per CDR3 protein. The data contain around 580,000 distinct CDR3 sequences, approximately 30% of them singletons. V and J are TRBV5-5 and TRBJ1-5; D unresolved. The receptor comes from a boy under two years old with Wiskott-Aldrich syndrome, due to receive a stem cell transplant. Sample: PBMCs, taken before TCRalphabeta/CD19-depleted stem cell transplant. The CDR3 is CASSWKGFRPQHF. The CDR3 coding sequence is TGTGCCAGCAGCTGGAAGGGATTTCGGCCCCAGCATTTT.